These 30 T cell receptor beta chains share one sample of origin, sequenced in a study of blood T cell repertoires in COVID-19. Libraries were prepared by immunoSEQ multiplex PCR; TCRdb keeps only in-frame clonotypes and omits some of them. The sample lists more than 45,000 clones, 86% occurring once. Sequenced material: peripheral blood. The receptors were gathered from a man between 65 and 85 years old with acute or convalescent COVID-19.

The V call is TRBV6-2 or TRBV6-3, the J call TRBJ2-3; perhaps TRBD1 as D (6 bases). Trimming shortened V by 5 bases and J by 1 base, and 16 bases separated the two germline ends. The CDR3 is made up of 16 amino acids. CDR1 MNHEY and CDR2 SVGEGT come from the germline V gene. The CDR3 nucleotides are TGTGCCAGCAGTCCCTTCGGGAAGGGGGGCACAGATACGCAGTATTTT. This codes for CASSPFGKGGTDTQYF.

This clone was detected once. The V call is TRBV24-1, the J call TRBJ1-2, with 7 bases identical to TRBD1. CDR1 and CDR2 from the germline V gene are KGHDR and SFDVKD. The CDR3 has 12 amino acids. The V segment lost 2 bases and the J segment 7 bases; nucleotides outside the gene matches: 0. CDR3 residues: CATSDWDSGYTF. The CDR3 DNA is TGTGCCACCAGTGATTGGGACAGTGGCTACACCTTC.

This chain connects TRBV5-4 to TRBJ2-1, with a possible D match to TRBD2 (6 bases). The CDR3 contains 11 residues. Germline V lookup: CDR1 SGHNT, CDR2 YYREEE (reference sequence). The germline V and J ends were trimmed by 7 bases and 5 bases, with 7 bases remaining between them. The CDR3 DNA sequence: TGTGCCAGCGGGGAGGACAATGAGCAGTTCTTC. The encoded protein is CASGEDNEQFF. Full variable domain (missing parts from reference TRBV5-4 and TRBJ2-1): ETGVTQSPTHLIKTRGQQVTLRCSSQSGHNTVSWYQQALGQGPQFIFQYYREEENGRGNFPPRFSGLQFPNYSSELNVNALELDDSALYLCASGEDNEQFFGPGTRLTVL.

A single count supports this clone. The chain employs TRBV12-3 or TRBV12-4 and TRBJ1-1; D is unresolved. CDR3 length: 13 amino acids. Trimming shortened V by 3 bases and J by 4 bases, and 9 bases separated the two germline ends. CDR3 DNA sequence: TGTGCCAGCAGTTTGTCCAGGCTCACTGAAGCTTTCTTT. This codes for CASSLSRLTEAFF.

J is TRBJ2-6 and V is TRBV6-5; TRBD1 matches at 9 bases. Germline CDR1 reads MNHEY; CDR2 reads SVGAGI. CDR3 length equals 15 residues. J lost 3 bases, V lost 4 bases, and 1 base had no gene match. The CDR3, as DNA: TGTGCCAGCAGTTCGGACAGGGGTGGGGCCAACGTCCTGACTTTC. The encoded protein is CASSSDRGGANVLTF.

CDR3 protein: CASSLSTETEAFF. The CDR3 DNA reads TGTGCCAGCAGCCTTTCGACAGAGACTGAAGCTTTCTTT. This chain links TRBV11-2 with TRBJ1-1; D perhaps matches TRBD1 (5 bases). Germline V gene data show CDR1 as SGHAT and CDR2 as FQNNGV. The CDR3 sequence is 13 residues long. Trimming took 5 bases from V and 5 from J, leaving 12 bases between them.

The chain links TRBV9 to TRBJ1-1, with D hard to call. The CDR3 consists of 14 residues. V lost 4 bases to trimming and J lost 4 bases, with 14 bases between them. Germline assignment: CDR1 SGDLS and CDR2 YYNGEE. The CDR3 here is CASSPPSGLTEAFF. The DNA for the CDR3 is TGTGCCAGCAGCCCCCCCTCTGGGCTCACTGAAGCTTTCTTT. Combining the CDR3 with reference TRBV9 and TRBJ1-1 gives the whole variable domain DSGVTQTPKHLITATGQRVTLRCSPRSGDLSVYWYQQSLDQGLQFLIQYYNGEERAKGNILERFSAQQFPDLHSELNLSSLELGDSALYFCASSPPSGLTEAFFGQGTRLTVV.

The rearrangement uses TRBV6-2 or TRBV6-3 and TRBJ2-1, with TRBD2 matching over 13 bases. Per the germline V gene, CDR1 is MNHEY and CDR2 is SVGEGT. With V trimmed by 6 bases and J by 6 bases, 8 bases remained unmatched. The CDR3 sequence is 16 residues long. The CDR3: CASSATSGGAVNEQFF. The DNA of the CDR3 is TGTGCCAGCAGCGCTACTAGCGGGGGGGCAGTCAATGAGCAGTTCTTC.

V usage is TRBV7-2 and J usage is TRBJ2-3, with TRBD2 matching over 8 bases. Germline lookup yields CDR1 SGHTA and CDR2 FQGNSA. The CDR3 loop spans 17 amino acids. V shed 5 bases, J shed 0 bases, and the junction held 10 bases outside the gene matches. This chain's CDR3 is CASSGRRAGGSTDTQYF. CDR3 coding DNA: TGTGCCAGCAGCGGCAGGCGCGCGGGAGGAAGCACAGATACGCAGTATTTT.

The V and J genes are TRBV9 and TRBJ2-5; D gene uncertain. V was cut by 2 bases and J by 4 bases, with 9 bases left in between. From germline, CDR1 is SGDLS and CDR2 YYNGEE. There are 13 residues in the CDR3. The CDR3 sequence: CASSVVPGETQYF. For the CDR3, the DNA is TGTGCCAGCAGCGTGGTCCCAGGAGAGACCCAGTACTTC.

This clone was picked up a small number of times. CDR3 sequence reads: CASSLLANEQFF. CDR3 coding DNA: TGTGCCAGCAGCCTACTAGCGAATGAGCAGTTCTTC. The chain recombines TRBV13 with TRBJ2-1; 7 positions agree with TRBD2. Germline V gene data show CDR1 as PRHDT and CDR2 as FYEKMQ (reference sequence). This CDR3 contains 12 residues. V gave up 5 bases and J gave up 7 bases; unmatched junction bases: 2.

This chain links TRBV5-1 with TRBJ2-1, with D possibly TRBD1 on 5 matching bases. V lost 0 bases and J 3 bases, leaving 13 bases between the germline ends. This CDR3 comprises 16 residues. In germline, CDR1 is SGHRS, CDR2 YFSETQ. The chain's CDR3 is CASSLGWGNLYNEQFF. CDR3 bases: TGCGCCAGCAGCTTGGGTTGGGGCAATCTCTACAATGAGCAGTTCTTC.

The V and J genes are TRBV6-4 and TRBJ2-3; 8 bases are shared with TRBD2. CDR3 length: 15 amino acids. Germline lookup yields CDR1 MRHNA and CDR2 SNTAGT. Trimming at V came to 0 bases and at J to 1 base, leaving 0 bases not matched to a gene. CDR3 in amino acids: CASSDSREGTDTQYF. In nucleotides, the CDR3 is TGTGCCAGCAGTGACTCGCGGGAGGGCACAGATACGCAGTATTTT.

The chain couples TRBV19 to TRBJ2-7; D might be TRBD1 (6 bases). In germline, CDR1 is LNHDA, CDR2 SQIVND (reference sequence). The V end lost 1 base, the J end lost 1 base, and 17 bases lay between the germline ends. This CDR3 is 17 amino acids long. The CDR3 DNA reads as TGTGCCAGTAGTATAGGGCAGGGGCGACGATCTTCCTACGAGCAGTACTTC. Protein: CASSIGQGRRSSYEQYF.

The V and J genes are TRBV5-1 and TRBJ1-2, with D possibly TRBD1 on 6 matching bases. The CDR3 contains 14 residues. The germline gives CDR1 SGHRS, CDR2 YFSETQ. The V gene lost 6 bases and the J gene lost 8 bases, with 20 bases spanning the gap. The CDR3 spells CASTLYDAGGGYTF. Here the CDR3 DNA reads TGCGCCAGCACCCTCTATGATGCGGGGGGCGGCTACACCTTC.

The genes are TRBV9 and TRBJ1-4, with no clear D. The germline V gene has CDR1 SGDLS and CDR2 YYNGEE. Trimming took off 5 bases at V and 4 bases at J, with 12 bases between the two ends. There are 14 residues in the CDR3. The CDR3 DNA is TGTGCCAGCAGTTTGGCGGATTATAATGAAAAACTGTTTTTT. Its protein is CASSLADYNEKLFF. The variable domain in full, completed from reference TRBV9 and TRBJ1-4, reads DSGVTQTPKHLITATGQRVTLRCSPRSGDLSVYWYQQSLDQGLQFLIQYYNGEERAKGNILERFSAQQFPDLHSELNLSSLELGDSALYFCASSLADYNEKLFFGSGTQLSVL.

In regard to this clone: This may be a read error: a much more frequent sequence differs by one nucleotide. The conserved final phenylalanine or tryptophan is absent from the CDR3, which likely points to a read error. The J gene is TRBJ1-5, the V gene TRBV29-1; D might be TRBD1 (5 bases). The V gene lost 7 bases and the J gene lost 7 bases, with 17 bases spanning the gap. Germline V gives CDR1 SQVTM, CDR2 ANQGSEA. The CDR3 extends over 13 amino acids. For the CDR3, the DNA is TGCAGCGCTAGTGGGGGGGAAATCCAGCCCCAGCATTCT. This sequence encodes CSASGGEIQPQHS.

The chain joins TRBV6-5 to TRBJ1-6; tentatively, D is TRBD1 (6 bases). Trimming removed 6 bases from V and 7 bases from J, with 16 bases in between. Germline V gene sequence: CDR1 MNHEY, CDR2 SVGAGI. CDR3 length: 15 residues. CDR3 residues: CASRTQTGQNSPLHF. The CDR3 DNA reads as TGTGCCAGCAGGACCCAGACAGGCCAGAATTCACCCCTCCACTTT.

The DNA of the CDR3 is TGCGCCAGCAGCCTAACCCTAGACGTTACCTACGAGCAGTACTTC. Amino acids: CASSLTLDVTYEQYF. The chain recombines TRBV5-1 with TRBJ2-7; D gene uncertain. The CDR3 is made up of 15 amino acids. V lost 4 bases and J lost 2, with 16 bases in between. Germline V gene sequence: CDR1 SGHRS, CDR2 YFSETQ.

The chain links TRBV9 to TRBJ2-2, with 9 nucleotides matching TRBD2. The CDR3 is 15 residues long. J lost 5 bases, V lost 3 bases, and 5 bases had no gene match. The germline gives CDR1 SGDLS, CDR2 YYNGEE. For the CDR3, the DNA is TGTGCCAGCAGCGCCCTAGCGGGGTCAACCGGGGAGCTGTTTTTT. It codes for CASSALAGSTGELFF.

The V and J genes are TRBV2 and TRBJ2-7, with 7 positions matching TRBD2. Germline-derived CDR1 and CDR2 are SNHLY and FYNNEI. CDR3 length equals 12 residues. V shed 6 bases, J shed 6 bases, and the junction held 5 bases outside the gene matches. The CDR3 here is CASRSTGGEQYF. In DNA, the CDR3 is TGTGCCAGCAGGAGCACGGGGGGCGAGCAGTACTTC.

This clone was seen only a few times. The genes are TRBV7-2 and TRBJ2-7; 7 bases are a match to TRBD1. Germline trimming cut 5 bases from V and 3 bases from J; bases unmatched to any gene: 13. Germline V lookup: CDR1 SGHTA, CDR2 FQGNSA. The CDR3 totals 16 residues. The CDR3 DNA sequence: TGTGCCAGCAGCCCCCGAGACAGGGTGGACCTCTACGAGCAGTACTTC. It translates to CASSPRDRVDLYEQYF.

V gene TRBV20-1 combines with J gene TRBJ1-3, with TRBD1 matching 8 bases. V lost 3 bases, J lost 4 bases, and 5 bases stayed unmatched. The germline gives CDR1 DFQATT, CDR2 SNEGSKA (reference sequence). The CDR3 sequence is 14 residues long. DNA of the CDR3: TGCAGTGCTAGTGTCGGACAGGGCGGAAACACCATATATTTT. Protein product: CSASVGQGGNTIYF.

The chain couples TRBV28 to TRBJ1-3; no definite D call. Trimming removed 4 bases at V and 0 bases at J, with 13 bases between. The CDR3 covers 16 residues. Germline V gives CDR1 MDHEN, CDR2 SYDVKM. This CDR3 reads CASSSHATLSGNTIYF. The CDR3 DNA sequence: TGTGCCAGCAGTTCTCATGCTACGCTCTCTGGAAACACCATATATTTT.

The V call is TRBV7-2, the J call TRBJ1-1, with no clear D. The CDR3 contains 15 residues. V lost 2 bases to trimming and J lost 4 bases, with 14 bases between them. The germline V gene encodes CDR1 SGHTA and CDR2 FQGNSA. The CDR3 sequence is CASSLLRDAGTEAFF. CDR3 DNA: TGTGCCAGCAGCTTACTTCGGGATGCTGGCACTGAAGCTTTCTTT.

V and J are TRBV27 and TRBJ1-6; no clear D. Trimming left V 5 bases short and J 8 bases short, with 13 bases between. The CDR3 is made up of 14 amino acids. The germline V gene encodes CDR1 MNHEY and CDR2 SMNVEV (reference sequence). CDR3 protein: CASSTPRGYSPLHF. CDR3 sequence (DNA): TGTGCCAGCAGTACCCCCCGAGGGTATTCACCCCTCCACTTT.

This clone has only one observation. The V call is TRBV6-2 or TRBV6-3, the J call TRBJ1-1; no definite D call. The V end was cut by 0 bases, the J end by 1 base, with 12 bases between. The CDR3 totals 16 residues. Germline CDR1 is MNHEY and CDR2 is SVGEGT. CDR3 in DNA: TGTGCCAGCAGTTACTCGCGGTTCCAGAGGAACACTGAAGCTTTCTTT. Encoded protein: CASSYSRFQRNTEAFF.

The V call is TRBV7-2, the J call TRBJ2-6, with 8 nucleotides matching TRBD1. The junction had 9 bases not matched to a gene; V was cut back by 5 bases and J by 0 bases. The CDR3 loop spans 18 amino acids. The V gene's germline CDR1 is SGHTA and CDR2 FQGNSA. The CDR3 here is CASSGRDRISSGANVLTF. The CDR3, as DNA: TGTGCCAGCAGCGGAAGGGACAGGATCAGCTCTGGGGCCAACGTCCTGACTTTC.

The CDR3 sequence: CASSAGQGNYGYTF. The CDR3 nucleotides are TGTGCCAGCAGCGCAGGACAGGGCAACTATGGCTACACCTTC. This chain joins TRBV7-9 and TRBJ1-2; TRBD1 matches at 8 bases. The CDR3 extends over 14 amino acids. Trimming removed 5 bases from V and 2 bases from J; junction bases left unmatched: 4. Germline V gives CDR1 SEHNR, CDR2 FQNEAQ (reference sequence).

The chain couples TRBV4-2 to TRBJ2-3; 8 nucleotides line up with TRBD2. V lost 4 bases and J lost 6; bases outside the gene matches: 9. CDR3 length: 15 amino acids. CDR1 LGHNA and CDR2 YNFKEQ come from the germline V gene. The CDR3 DNA follows: TGTGCCAGCAGCCCTGGCGGTAGCGGGGCGGATACGCAGTATTTT. This sequence encodes CASSPGGSGADTQYF.